This record covers a single T cell receptor (beta chain). Patients at the Seattle site were enrolled during active infection and followed longitudinally. The data stem from a study of blood T cell repertoires in COVID-19. Looking at the study overall: COVID-19 samples collected from the United States, Italy and Spain covered acute and convalescent phases. Sample material is recorded as cDNA or gDNA derived from T cells, B-cell-depleted T cells, or PBMCs.

Trimming cost V 4 bases and J 6 bases, with 13 bases left between them. CDR3 length equals 13 residues. CDR1 and CDR2 from the germline V gene are MNHEY and SVGAGI. The data were produced by immunoSEQ multiplex PCR, yet TCRdb's version contains in-frame clones alone and is incomplete. Altogether about 360,000 clones are present, 75% to 90% being singletons, with the ten largest covering 7% to 7.5%. The specimen sequenced was peripheral blood. The rearrangement uses TRBV6-5 and TRBJ2-7; no reliable D call. This TCR derives from a woman aged 60-75 years with COVID-19, enrolled during active disease. The CDR3: CASSSPFTAEQYF. In DNA, the CDR3 is TGTGCCAGCAGTTCTCCTTTCACAGCCGAGCAGTACTTC.